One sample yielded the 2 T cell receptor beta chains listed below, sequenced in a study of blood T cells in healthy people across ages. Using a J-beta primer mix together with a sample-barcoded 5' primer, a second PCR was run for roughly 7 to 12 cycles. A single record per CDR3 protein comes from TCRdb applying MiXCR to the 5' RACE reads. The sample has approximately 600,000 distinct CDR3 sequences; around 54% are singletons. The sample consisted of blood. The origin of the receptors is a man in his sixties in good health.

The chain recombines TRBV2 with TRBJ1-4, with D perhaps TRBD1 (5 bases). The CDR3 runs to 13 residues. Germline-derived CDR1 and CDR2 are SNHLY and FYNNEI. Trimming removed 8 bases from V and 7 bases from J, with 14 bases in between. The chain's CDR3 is CASLRGGAEKLFF. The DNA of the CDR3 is TGTGCCAGCCTCCGGGGGGGTGCTGAAAAACTGTTTTTT.

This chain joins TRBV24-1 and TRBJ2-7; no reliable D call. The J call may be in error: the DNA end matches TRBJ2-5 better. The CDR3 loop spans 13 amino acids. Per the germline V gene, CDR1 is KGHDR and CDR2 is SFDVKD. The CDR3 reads CATSDFGKETQYF. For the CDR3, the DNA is TGTGCCACCAGTGATTTTGGAAAAGAGACCCAGTACTTC.